These T cell receptor beta chains were read from a single sample in a study of tumor-infiltrating lymphocytes in primary liver carcinoma. TCRdb used MiXCR to reprocess the multiplex PCR reads, holding one entry per CDR3 protein. The top ten clones hold around 8.2% of a sample with more than 95,000 distinct CDR3 sequences, approximately 64% of them seen once. Sequenced sample: liver tumor tissue from sampling region 3. The source is a woman aged 60-70 years with primary liver carcinoma and hepatitis B virus infection. The CDR3 runs from the conserved cysteine through the conserved F or W. D genes are given only for firm matches. Only some rows state a clone size, as once, few, many or a class for expanded clones.

TRBV29-1	TRBD2	-	TRBJ2-1	CSVLGGRTVGEQFF	TGCAGCGTTCTAGGCGGGAGGACCGTAGGTGAGCAGTTCTTC
TRBV28	-	-	TRBJ2-2	CASDLGRGVGELFF	TGTGCCAGCGATTTAGGCAGGGGCGTCGGGGAGCTGTTTTTT
TRBV6-5	-	few	TRBJ2-2	CASNKVPDSTGELFF	TGTGCCAGCAATAAAGTTCCGGACAGTACCGGGGAGCTGTTTTTT
TRBV6-6	TRBD1	many	TRBJ1-6	CASSYDRVTSPLHF	TGTGCCAGCAGTTACGACAGGGTGACTTCACCCCTCCACTTT
TRBV29-1	TRBD2	many	TRBJ2-7	CSARLAGASYEQYF	TGCAGCGCCCGACTAGCGGGAGCATCCTACGAGCAGTACTTC
TRBV28	-	-	TRBJ1-2	CTSSPTQLYGYTF	TGTACCAGCAGCCCGACTCAGCTCTATGGCTACACCTTC
TRBV28	-	-	TRBJ1-1	CANTSRGAGGTEAFF	TGTGCCAACACCTCGAGGGGGGCTGGGGGCACTGAAGCTTTCTTT
TRBV29-1	TRBD1	-	TRBJ2-4	CGVAWTGQNVQYF	TGCGGCGTTGCCTGGACAGGGCAGAACGTTCAGTACTTC
TRBV11-2	-	-	TRBJ2-5	CASSQLGVTQYF	TGTGCCAGCAGCCAGCTAGGGGTGACCCAGTACTTC
TRBV7-9	TRBD1	-	TRBJ2-5	CASSFLQGSMRETQYF	TGTGCCAGCAGTTTCCTACAGGGGTCAATGCGCGAGACCCAGTACTTC
TRBV7-9	-	many	TRBJ2-1	CASSLRGNSYNEQFF	TGTGCCAGCAGCTTAAGGGGGAACTCCTACAATGAGCAGTTCTTC
TRBV5-1	-	-	TRBJ1-5	CASSPGALSNQPQLF	TGCGCCAGCAGCCCCGGGGCCCTTAGCAATCAGCCCCAGCTTTTT
TRBV6-1	-	-	TRBJ2-3	CVSSDGGPTDTQCF	TGTGTCAGCAGTGATGGTGGCCCTACAGATACGCAGTGTTTT
TRBV6-1	-	-	TRBJ2-7	CASSEQNTYEQYF	TGTGCCAGCAGCGAACAGAACACCTATGAGCAGTACTTC
TRBV11-3	TRBD2	-	TRBJ2-5	CASSHGTSGGETQYF	TGTGCCAGCAGCCACGGGACTAGCGGGGGAGAGACTCAGTACTTC
TRBV29-1	-	many	TRBJ2-6	CSVSWGMGSGANVLTF	TGCAGCGTCAGCTGGGGGATGGGGTCTGGGGCCAACGTCCTGACTTTC